This is a list of T cell receptor beta chains from one sample in a study of tumour-infiltrating T cells in Burkitt lymphoma. The protocol was immunoSEQ multiplex PCR, while the TCRdb copy is restricted to in-frame clones and leaves out a portion. Among thousands of clones listed, roughly 15% were seen once. Sequencing was done on a sample of tumor tissue. The source is a human donor with Burkitt lymphoma. The CDR3 runs from the conserved cysteine through the conserved F or W. The order of the fields is D gene, clone size, J gene, V gene, CDR3 protein, CDR3 DNA. D genes are given only for firm matches. Size is omitted from some rows. Given values are once, few, many or a class for expanded clones.

d_gene: NA; abundance: few; j_gene: TRBJ2-2; v_gene: TRBV15; CDR3aa: CATSWMDGELFF; CDR3nt: TGTGCCACCAGCTGGATGGACGGGGAGCTGTTTTTT
d_gene: TRBD1; abundance: once; j_gene: TRBJ2-5; v_gene: TRBV6-6; CDR3aa: CASSRPGQGVVGTQYF; CDR3nt: TGTGCCAGCAGTAGACCGGGACAGGGGGTCGTGGGGACCCAGTACTTC
d_gene: NA; abundance: NA; j_gene: TRBJ2-7; v_gene: TRBV7-2; CDR3aa: CASSTGPISSYEQYF; CDR3nt: TGTGCCAGCAGCACTGGACCGATTAGCTCCTACGAGCAGTACTTC
d_gene: NA; abundance: NA; j_gene: TRBJ2-7; v_gene: TRBV9; CDR3aa: CASSVGTATYEQYF; CDR3nt: TGTGCCAGCAGCGTAGGGACGGCGACCTACGAGCAGTACTTC
d_gene: NA; abundance: NA; j_gene: TRBJ1-4; v_gene: TRBV10-2; CDR3aa: CASRATGTNEKLFF; CDR3nt: TGCGCCAGCAGGGCGACAGGAACTAATGAAAAACTGTTTTTT
d_gene: TRBD2; abundance: NA; j_gene: TRBJ2-1; v_gene: TRBV9; CDR3aa: CASSSGLAGYNEQFF; CDR3nt: TGTGCCAGCAGCTCCGGACTAGCGGGGTACAATGAGCAGTTCTTC
d_gene: NA; abundance: few; j_gene: TRBJ2-1; v_gene: TRBV19; CDR3aa: CASMDILQWGEQFF; CDR3nt: TGTGCCAGTATGGATATCCTACAATGGGGTGAGCAGTTCTTC
d_gene: NA; abundance: NA; j_gene: TRBJ1-2; v_gene: TRBV2; CDR3aa: CASSEGGGYGYTF; CDR3nt: TGTGCCAGCAGTGAAGGGGGCGGCTATGGCTACACCTTC
d_gene: NA; abundance: NA; j_gene: TRBJ1-3; v_gene: TRBV5-1; CDR3aa: CASSGGDLSGNTIYF; CDR3nt: TGCGCCAGCAGCGGGGGGGACCTCTCTGGAAACACCATATATTTT
d_gene: NA; abundance: NA; j_gene: TRBJ1-4; v_gene: TRBV7-2; CDR3aa: CASSRSVSQNEKLFF; CDR3nt: TGTGCCAGCAGCCGCTCGGTGTCCCAAAATGAAAAACTGTTTTTT
d_gene: NA; abundance: NA; j_gene: TRBJ2-2; v_gene: TRBV21-1; CDR3aa: CASNCEVGNTGELFF; CDR3nt: TGTGCCAGCAACTGCGAGGTCGGCAACACCGGGGAGCTGTTTTTT
d_gene: NA; abundance: few; j_gene: TRBJ2-3; v_gene: TRBV29-1; CDR3aa: CSGYREHTDTQYF; CDR3nt: TGCAGCGGATATAGGGAGCACACAGATACGCAGTATTTT
d_gene: NA; abundance: NA; j_gene: TRBJ1-2; v_gene: TRBV18; CDR3aa: CASSPPNYGYTF; CDR3nt: TGTGCCAGCTCACCACCGAACTATGGCTACACCTTC
d_gene: NA; abundance: few; j_gene: TRBJ1-2; v_gene: TRBV7-9; CDR3aa: CASSGGSSWGYTF; CDR3nt: TGTGCCAGCAGCGGAGGGTCGTCTTGGGGCTACACCTTC
d_gene: TRBD1; abundance: few; j_gene: TRBJ1-5; v_gene: TRBV9; CDR3aa: CASSFQGDQPQHF; CDR3nt: TGTGCCAGCAGCTTCCAGGGGGATCAGCCCCAGCATTTT
d_gene: NA; abundance: once; j_gene: TRBJ2-7; v_gene: TRBV6-1; CDR3aa: CASSDRISYEQYF; CDR3nt: TGTGCCAGCAGTGACCGGATTTCCTACGAGCAGTACTTC
d_gene: NA; abundance: NA; j_gene: TRBJ2-7; v_gene: TRBV5-1; CDR3aa: CASSPMGGEQYF; CDR3nt: TGCGCCAGCAGCCCGATGGGGGGCGAGCAGTACTTC
d_gene: TRBD1; abundance: NA; j_gene: TRBJ2-4; v_gene: TRBV5-6; CDR3aa: CASSTRQGKNIQYF; CDR3nt: TGTGCCAGCAGCACGCGACAGGGGAAAAACATTCAGTACTTC
d_gene: NA; abundance: NA; j_gene: TRBJ1-4; v_gene: TRBV5-1; CDR3aa: CASSLANSLDEKLFF; CDR3nt: TGCGCCAGCAGCTTGGCCAACTCTCTTGATGAAAAACTGTTTTTT
d_gene: NA; abundance: NA; j_gene: TRBJ2-4; v_gene: TRBV29-1; CDR3aa: CSGLGGNIQYF; CDR3nt: TGCAGCGGGTTGGGGGGAAACATTCAGTACTTC
d_gene: NA; abundance: few; j_gene: TRBJ1-6; v_gene: TRBV6-1; CDR3aa: CASRNPTGSQAHF; CDR3nt: TGTGCCAGCAGAAACCCCACCGGCTCCCAAGCCCACTTT
d_gene: TRBD2; abundance: few; j_gene: TRBJ2-7; v_gene: TRBV5-4; CDR3aa: CASSRAVAGGSYEQYF; CDR3nt: TGTGCCAGCAGCCGAGCGGTAGCGGGGGGGAGCTACGAGCAGTACTTC
d_gene: NA; abundance: NA; j_gene: TRBJ2-2; v_gene: TRBV5-1; CDR3aa: CASSWGLDTGELFF; CDR3nt: TGCGCCAGCAGCTGGGGGTTAGACACCGGGGAGCTGTTTTTT
d_gene: TRBD1; abundance: NA; j_gene: TRBJ1-2; v_gene: TRBV28; CDR3aa: CASNEQGGAHYGYTF; CDR3nt: TGTGCCAGCAATGAACAGGGGGGCGCCCACTATGGCTACACCTTC